Given below is one T cell receptor (beta chain) in context. A multiplex PCR was run with 60 Vbeta primers and 13 Jbeta primers. Clones were sequenced by immunoSEQ multiplex PCR, and TCRdb holds only the in-frame ones, with some missing. The profile shows some 100,000 clones, just under 75% of them singletons. This CDR3 comprises 15 residues. From germline, CDR1 is SGHNT and CDR2 YYREEE (reference sequence). V was trimmed by 0 bases and J by 2 bases, leaving 9 bases between them. These data belong to a study of cytomegalovirus exposure and HLA in healthy donors. The sequence was obtained from a human donor in good health. V is TRBV5-4 and J is TRBJ2-1; perhaps TRBD2 as D (5 bases). The sample consisted of PBMCs. For the CDR3, the DNA is TGTGCCAGCAGCTTGGCCCTAGCAGCCTACAATGAGCAGTTCTTC. This sequence encodes CASSLALAAYNEQFF.